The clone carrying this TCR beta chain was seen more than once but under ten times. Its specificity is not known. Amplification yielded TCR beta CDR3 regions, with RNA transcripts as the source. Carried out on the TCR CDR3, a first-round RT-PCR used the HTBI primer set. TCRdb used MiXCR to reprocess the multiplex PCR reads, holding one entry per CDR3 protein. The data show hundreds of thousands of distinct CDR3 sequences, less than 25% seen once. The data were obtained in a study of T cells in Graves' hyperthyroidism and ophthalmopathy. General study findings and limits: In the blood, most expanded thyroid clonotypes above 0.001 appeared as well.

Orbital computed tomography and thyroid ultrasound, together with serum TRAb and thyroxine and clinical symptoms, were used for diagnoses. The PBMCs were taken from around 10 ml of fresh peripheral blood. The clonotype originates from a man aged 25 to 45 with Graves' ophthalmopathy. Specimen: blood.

The CDR3 coding sequence is TGTGCCAGCAGTTTATGGGGACAGGGCAGGCTAGCCAAAAACATTCAGTACTTC. Translating it yields CASSLWGQGRLAKNIQYF. The chain uses TRBV28 and TRBJ2-4; 9 bases line up with TRBD1. Germline assignment: CDR1 MDHEN and CDR2 SYDVKM. After removal of 0 bases from V and 0 bases from J, the junction contained 6 bases not matched to a gene. CDR3 length: 18 residues.